Each of the 7 T cell receptor beta chains below was sequenced from the same sample in a study of blood T cell repertoires in COVID-19. Using immunoSEQ multiplex PCR, the repertoire was profiled, and TCRdb retains in-frame clones only, with some absent. Of roughly 250,000 clones in the sample, roughly 90% were seen once. Sequencing was done on a sample of PBMCs or T cells enriched from blood (not recorded which). The receptors here all came from a woman aged 25 to 45 with acute COVID-19.

Written as DNA, the CDR3 is TGCGCCAGCAGCTTGGACAGGAGCACAGATACGCAGTATTTT. This gives the protein CASSLDRSTDTQYF. The chain uses TRBV5-1 and TRBJ2-3, with D possibly being TRBD1 (5 bases). Germline V gene sequence: CDR1 SGHRS, CDR2 YFSETQ. The CDR3 is 14 residues long. The V gene lost 0 bases and the J gene lost 0 bases, with 5 bases spanning the gap.

CDR3 DNA sequence: TGCAGTGCTAGTAGCGGGGGGGCCTACGAGCAGTACTTC. Translated, it gives CSASSGGAYEQYF. V usage is TRBV20-1 and J usage is TRBJ2-7; 11 nucleotides agree with TRBD2. V dropped 3 bases and J dropped 2; count of bases not matched to a gene: 0. Germline V CDR1 and CDR2: DFQATT, SNEGSKA (reference sequence). CDR3 length equals 13 residues.

This clone was observed a handful of times. The V call is TRBV6-6, the J call TRBJ1-1; 9 bases match TRBD1. Trimming at V came to 6 bases and at J to 1 base, leaving 6 bases not matched to a gene. This CDR3 has 15 residues. CDR1 is MNHNY and CDR2 is SVGAGI in the germline V gene (reference sequence). DNA for the CDR3: TGTGCCAGCAGACCGACAGGGGGGTCGAACACTGAAGCTTTCTTT. It specifies CASRPTGGSNTEAFF.

The chain couples TRBV3-1 (or the pseudogene TRBV3-2) to TRBJ2-5; D is undetermined. The germline gives CDR1 LGHDT, CDR2 YNNKEL (reference sequence). CDR3 length equals 12 residues. Trimming took 2 bases from V and 2 from J, leaving 3 bases between them. CDR3 region: CASSQPQETQYF. CDR3 nucleotide sequence: TGTGCCAGCAGCCAACCACAAGAGACCCAGTACTTC.

The V and J genes are TRBV5-1 and TRBJ2-5, with 7 nucleotides matching TRBD2. Looked up from germline, CDR1 is SGHRS and CDR2 is YFSETQ. Germline trimming cut 5 bases from V and 2 bases from J; bases unmatched to any gene: 18. The CDR3 spans 18 residues. The chain's CDR3 is CASRNRRGLNWRQETQYF. The DNA for the CDR3 is TGCGCCAGCAGAAACAGGCGGGGGTTGAACTGGCGACAAGAGACCCAGTACTTC.

The chain uses TRBV24-1 and TRBJ2-1; 13 bases agree with TRBD2. The J segment lost 9 bases and the V segment lost 4 bases, leaving 5 bases of the junction unmatched. From germline, CDR1 is KGHDR and CDR2 SFDVKD. This CDR3 is built from 15 residues. The CDR3: CATSDTSGREGEQFF. CDR3 nucleotides: TGTGCCACCAGTGACACTAGCGGGAGGGAGGGTGAGCAGTTCTTC.

The gene calls are TRBV28 and TRBJ2-3; 9 bases line up with TRBD1. This CDR3 is built from 15 residues. The trim removed 5 bases at V and 3 bases at J, leaving 6 bases unmatched. Looked up from germline, CDR1 is MDHEN and CDR2 is SYDVKM. This CDR3 reads CASSGDRVGTDTQYF. The CDR3 coding sequence is TGTGCCAGCAGTGGGGACAGGGTAGGGACAGATACGCAGTATTTT.